The sequence of this T cell receptor (beta chain) was determined in a study of OX40 agonist ivuxolimab in advanced cancers. About the study: A partial response was reached by three patients: one with hepatocellular carcinoma and two with cutaneous melanoma.

V lost 4 bases and J lost 14, with 21 bases in between. Germline CDR1 reads SGHDN; CDR2 reads FVKESK. This CDR3 is 14 amino acids long. Study-wide results and limits: The CD4+ and CD8+ T cells in the blood had expanded clonally by week 6 at 0.1 to 3.0 mg/kg.

Patients with autoimmune history or systemic immunosuppression were excluded. Profiling relied on immunoSEQ multiplex PCR, and the TCRdb table lists in-frame clones only, not all of them. Among under 80,000 clones listed, 90% were seen once. With respect to this clone: What it binds is not known.

This receptor was obtained from an adult with an advanced solid tumor such as melanoma, head and neck, liver or kidney cancer. The specimen comprised CD4+ or CD8+ T cells sorted from blood, sampled in a trial of the OX40 agonist ivuxolimab. The chain has TRBV14 and TRBJ2-1; D is perhaps TRBD1 (6 bases). CDR3: CASSPLLGGSRKFF. In nucleotides, the CDR3 is TGTGCCAGCAGCCCTCTTCTAGGGGGATCAAGGAAGTTCTTC.